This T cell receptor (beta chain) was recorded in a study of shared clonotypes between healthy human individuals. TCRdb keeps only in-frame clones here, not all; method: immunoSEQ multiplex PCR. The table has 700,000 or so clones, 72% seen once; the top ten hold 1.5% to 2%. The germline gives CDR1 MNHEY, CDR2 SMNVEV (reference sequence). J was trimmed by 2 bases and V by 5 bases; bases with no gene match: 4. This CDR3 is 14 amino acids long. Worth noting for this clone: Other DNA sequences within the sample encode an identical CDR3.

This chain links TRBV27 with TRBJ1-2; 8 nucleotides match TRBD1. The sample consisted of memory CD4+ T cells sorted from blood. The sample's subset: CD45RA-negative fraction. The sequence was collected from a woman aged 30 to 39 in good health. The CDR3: CASSPGTGNYGYTF. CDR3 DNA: TGTGCCAGCAGTCCCGGGACAGGAAACTATGGCTACACCTTC.